The 23 T cell receptor delta chains presented below share a single source sample, sequenced in a study of gamma-delta chains in newborns, infants, children. TCRdb reanalysed the reads with CATT. The sample holds thousands of delta-chain clones, roughly 0.7% seen once. The sample consisted of blood. The source is a child who was a newborn, infant or young child, either healthy, febrile or measles-vaccinated (not recorded which).

Comments on this clone: A clone one base away is much larger, so this may be a read error. In the same sample, other DNA sequences code for this CDR3. The V call is TRDV2, the J call TRDJ2; 8 positions agree with TRDD3. CDR1 is GEAIGNYY, CDR2 EKD, per germline. The CDR3 length is 15 residues. J gave up 6 bases and V 1 base, and 6 bases lay outside the gene matches. Written as DNA, the CDR3 is TGTGCCTGTGACACTCTGGGGGACACGCCAGCACAACTCTTCTTT. Translated: CACDTLGDTPAQLFF.

This clone has more than one count but fewer than ten. The TCRdb record carries a much larger clone's protein, which differs from this DNA's translation at residue 13; a read error is the likely cause, and the protein listed here is the DNA translation. This chain uses TRDV2 with TRDJ1; TRDD3 matches 7 bases. The CDR3 is 14 amino acids. Germline CDR1 is GEAIGNYY and CDR2 is EKD. The CDR3 loop reads CACDTVGYSDKLTF. The CDR3 DNA is TGTGCCTGTGACACCGTGGGATACTCCGATAAACTCACCTTT.

By sample fraction, this clone is medium-sized. The rearrangement links TRDV1 to TRDJ3; D unclear. The V end lost 3 bases, the J end lost 0 bases, and 3 bases lay between the germline ends. Germline lookup yields CDR1 TSWWSYY and CDR2 QGS. This CDR3 contains 15 residues. For the CDR3, the DNA is TGTGCTCTTGGGGAGAGCTCCTGGGACACCCGACAGATGTTTTTC. The encoded protein is CALGESSWDTRQMFF.

Details on this clone: TCRdb pairs this DNA with a much larger clone's protein that differs at residue 11, likely a read error; the protein shown was translated from the DNA. V and J are TRDV2 and TRDJ2, with TRDD3 matching over 11 bases. Germline V CDR1 and CDR2: GEAIGNYY, EKD. The CDR3 length is 16 residues. Trimming at V came to 7 bases and at J to 6 bases, leaving 12 bases not matched to a gene. Here the CDR3 reads CACDAWGIRGAAQLFF. DNA of the CDR3: TGTGCCTGCGACGCTTGGGGGATACGAGGGGCAGCACAACTCTTCTTT.

With regard to this clone: For this DNA, TCRdb reports the protein of a much larger clone, which diverges at residue 11, most likely from a read error; the protein presented here is translated directly from the DNA. The chain combines TRDV2 with TRDJ3; a possible D gene is TRDD3 (5 bases). Germline V gives CDR1 GEAIGNYY, CDR2 EKD. The CDR3 consists of 14 residues. The CDR3 spells CACDTVGSTRHMFF. Here the CDR3 DNA reads TGTGCCTGTGACACGGTGGGGTCCACCCGACATATGTTTTTC.

This clone has only a few counts. A clone one base away is much larger, so this may be a read error. The identical CDR3 is also encoded by other nucleotide sequences in the sample. The chain carries TRDV2 and TRDJ3; 10 bases match TRDD3. Germline CDR1 reads GEAIGNYY; CDR2 reads EKD. This CDR3 comprises 20 residues. The J segment lost 1 base and the V segment lost 1 base, leaving 9 bases of the junction unmatched. The CDR3 sequence is CACDTIGGYASSWDTRQMFF. For the CDR3, the DNA is TGTGCCTGTGACACGATCGGGGGATACGCGAGTTCCTGGGACACCCGACAGATGTTTTTC.

A word on this clone: It may be a read error: a sequence one base away is much more abundant. This sample includes further DNA sequences coding for the same CDR3. The rearrangement joins TRDV2 to TRDJ3, with 9 bases aligning to TRDD3. Germline trimming cut 3 bases from V and 0 bases from J; bases unmatched to any gene: 14. The CDR3 has 21 amino acids. Germline values: CDR1 GEAIGNYY, CDR2 EKD. The CDR3 is CACDALLGDTRSSWDTRQMFF. DNA for the CDR3: TGTGCCTGTGACGCCTTACTGGGGGACACGCGAAGCTCCTGGGACACCCGACAGATGTTTTTC.

This clone has only a few counts. A far more abundant clone sits one base away, making this likely a read error. Other nucleotide sequences in the sample specify the same CDR3. The rearrangement uses TRDV2 and TRDJ3, with TRDD3 matching over 9 bases. The CDR3 runs to 18 residues. CDR1 and CDR2 from the germline V gene are GEAIGNYY and EKD. The CDR3 DNA sequence: TGTGCCTGTGACACTCTGGGGGATCTGTCCTGGGACACCCGACAGATGTTCTTC. It translates to CACDTLGDLSWDTRQMFF.

As for this clone: Translating this DNA gives a protein that differs at residue 8 from the TCRdb one, which belongs to a much larger clone; a read error is likely, and the protein shown is this translation. V and J are TRDV2 and TRDJ3; D gene uncertain. The CDR3 consists of 18 residues. Germline CDR1 and CDR2: GEAIGNYY and EKD. Trimming took 0 bases from V and 0 from J, leaving 11 bases between them. CDR3 DNA: TGTGCCTGTGACACCGTACATCGGAGCTCCTGGGACACCCGACAGATGTTTTTC. Its protein is CACDTVHRSSWDTRQMFF.

This clone was recorded a few times. TCRdb records a much larger clone's protein for this DNA, with a difference at residue 10 that likely arises from a read error; the protein given is the translation of the DNA. The chain has TRDV2 and TRDJ3; 10 bases agree with TRDD3. The CDR3 spans 18 residues. Trimming took 0 bases from V and 2 from J; bases not matched to a gene: 3. Germline CDR1 GEAIGNYY, CDR2 EKD. The CDR3 DNA reads TGTGCCTGTGACACCGGGGGATACGGCCCCTGGGACACCCGACAGATGTTTTTC. The encoded protein is CACDTGGYGPWDTRQMFF.

Points on this clone: At one end the junction does not follow the germline gene, possibly because of a read error. Other DNA sequences in this specimen translate into the identical CDR3. The rearrangement joins TRDV2 to TRDJ3, with TRDD3 matching 11 bases. The germline V gene encodes CDR1 GEAIGNYY and CDR2 EKD. The CDR3 contains 18 residues. The CDR3 DNA sequence: TGTGCTTGTGAACCCGTACTGGGGGATACCTGGGACACCCGACAGATGTTTTTC. Residues: CACEPVLGDTWDTRQMFF.

CDR3 residues: CACDTLGATMSWDTRQMFF. The CDR3 nucleotides read TGTGCCTGTGACACCCTCGGGGCTACGATGTCCTGGGACACCCGACAGATGTTTTTC. This chain links TRDV2 with TRDJ3; D remains unclear. V gave up 0 bases and J gave up 1 base, with 15 bases separating them. Per germline, CDR1 GEAIGNYY and CDR2 EKD. The CDR3 length is 19 residues.

Concerning this clone: Given a much more abundant clone one base away, this may be a read error. This sample also contains other DNA sequences that code for the same CDR3. The chain employs TRDV2 and TRDJ3; 13 bases line up with TRDD3. Germline-derived CDR1 and CDR2 are GEAIGNYY and EKD. This CDR3 region has 20 residues. Here the CDR3 DNA reads TGTGCCTGTGACCACCTACTGGGGGATACGCGTACCTGGGACACCCGGCAGATGTTTTTC. This gives the protein CACDHLLGDTRTWDTRQMFF.

This clone was counted only a few times. This probably arose from a read error, given a far larger clone one base away. This CDR3 is also generated by other DNA sequences in the sample. The chain is built from TRDV2 and TRDJ3; 7 bases are shared with TRDD3. In germline, CDR1 is GEAIGNYY, CDR2 EKD. This CDR3 spans 18 amino acids. CDR3 nucleotide sequence: TGTGCCTGTGACACCGCCGGGGGATTATCCTGGGATACCCGACAGATGTTTTTC. Residues: CACDTAGGLSWDTRQMFF.

This clone was found a few times. The protein that TCRdb holds for this DNA derives from a much larger clone and differs from the translated DNA at residue 16, which likely indicates a read error; the protein shown here is translated from the DNA. The identical CDR3 is also encoded by other nucleotide sequences in the sample. The J gene is TRDJ3, the V gene TRDV2, with 8 bases aligning to TRDD3. CDR3 length equals 18 residues. CDR1 and CDR2 (germline): GEAIGNYY, EKD. CDR3 in amino acids: CACDTGWGSSWDTRQVFF. The CDR3 nucleotides read TGTGCCTGTGACACCGGCTGGGGGAGCTCCTGGGACACCCGACAGGTGTTTTTC.

With respect to this clone: TCRdb has a much larger clone's protein, which differs at residue 8 from the translation of this DNA, likely because of a read error; what is shown is the protein translated from the DNA. This rearrangement joins TRDV2 to TRDJ3; 7 bases align to TRDD3. From germline, CDR1 is GEAIGNYY and CDR2 EKD. This CDR3 has 18 residues. The ends lost 5 bases at V and 0 bases at J; junction bases unmatched: 9. This chain's CDR3 is CACVQLGGSSWDTRQMFF. The CDR3 DNA is TGTGCCTGTGTTCAGCTGGGGGGTAGCTCCTGGGACACCCGACAGATGTTTTTC.

This clone counts as medium-sized (0.01 to 0.1%). This sample includes further DNA sequences coding for the same CDR3. V usage is TRDV2 and J usage is TRDJ2; TRDD3 is a possible D gene (6 bases). The CDR3 sequence is 14 residues long. V lost 0 bases to trimming and J lost 2 bases, with 6 bases between them. The germline V gene encodes CDR1 GEAIGNYY and CDR2 EKD. CDR3 bases: TGTGCCTGTGACACCGGGGGATTGACAGCACAACTCTTCTTT. This translates into CACDTGGLTAQLFF.

This clone came up a few times. This probably arose from a read error, given a far larger clone one base away. The J gene is TRDJ2, the V gene TRDV2; D possibly corresponds to TRDD3 (6 bases). Germline V gene sequence: CDR1 GEAIGNYY, CDR2 EKD. The CDR3 contains 15 residues. CDR3 nucleotide sequence: TGTGCCTGTGTGCGGGATAACCGCTTGACAGCACAACCCTTCTTT. Encoded protein: CACVRDNRLTAQPFF.

This clone has ten or more counts. This rearrangement joins TRDV2 to TRDJ3, with 9 positions matching TRDD3. Germline V gene sequence: CDR1 GEAIGNYY, CDR2 EKD. This CDR3 is built from 19 residues. Trimming removed 2 bases from V and 0 bases from J; junction bases left unmatched: 7. CDR3 nucleotide sequence: TGTGCCTGTGACAGACTGGGGGAAAAAATCTCCTGGGACACCCGACAGATGTTTTTC. This codes for CACDRLGEKISWDTRQMFF.

With respect to this clone: The identical CDR3 is also encoded by other nucleotide sequences in the sample. The chain uses TRDV2 and TRDJ2, with 8 bases identical to TRDD3. This CDR3 region has 16 residues. The V gene end was trimmed by 1 base and the J gene end by 0 bases; junction bases not matched to a gene: 3. Germline-derived CDR1 and CDR2 are GEAIGNYY and EKD. CDR3 nucleotides: TGTGCCTGTGACACGTTGGGGGATGCTTTGACAGCACAACTCTTCTTT. This translates into CACDTLGDALTAQLFF.

Notes on this clone: The amino acid sequence in TCRdb belongs to a much larger clone and departs from this DNA's translation at residue 14, likely a sequencing read error; the sequence shown is translated from the DNA. The gene calls are TRDV2 and TRDJ3; 13 positions match TRDD3. The CDR3 is made up of 21 amino acids. Looked up from germline, CDR1 is GEAIGNYY and CDR2 is EKD. CDR3 residues: CACDTITGGYESSRDTRQMFF. The CDR3 coding sequence is TGTGCCTGTGACACAATTACTGGGGGATACGAGAGCTCCCGGGACACCCGACAGATGTTTTTC.

On this clone itself: A read error may be the cause here, since a much bigger clone is one base away. The J gene is TRDJ3, the V gene TRDV2, with D possibly being TRDD3 (5 bases). CDR1 and CDR2 (germline): GEAIGNYY, EKD. CDR3 size: 17 residues. The CDR3 DNA reads TGTGCCCGTGACACCGCTAAAGGATACTGGGACACCCGACAGATGTTTTTC. The encoded protein is CARDTAKGYWDTRQMFF.

This clone came up a few times. A far larger clone is a single base away, which makes a read error likely. The J gene is TRDJ3, the V gene TRDV2, with D perhaps TRDD3 (5 bases). There are 21 residues in the CDR3. Trimming took 0 bases from V and 0 from J, leaving 20 bases between them. Looked up from germline, CDR1 is GEAIGNYY and CDR2 is EKD. The CDR3 DNA reads TGTGCCTGTGACACCGTCGCCCTGCGGGGGTTAGGCTCCTGGGACACCCGACAGATGTTTTTC. Translating it yields CACDTVALRGLGSWDTRQMFF.